The entry below gives a single T cell receptor (beta chain) sequence along with its context. This specimen comes from a study of blood T cell repertoires in COVID-19. The junction had 8 bases not matched to a gene; V was cut back by 2 bases and J by 14 bases. From germline, CDR1 is KGHSH and CDR2 LQKENI. The CDR3 sequence is 13 residues long. The method was immunoSEQ multiplex PCR; TCRdb's version includes in-frame clones alone and lacks a portion of them. The data show some 90,000 clones, with roughly 88% seen just once and more than 25% held by the top ten. The chain links TRBV18 to TRBJ1-4; 7 nucleotides agree with TRBD1. Sample: peripheral blood. The receptor was derived from a human donor in a cohort sampled during active COVID-19. CDR3 nucleotides: TGTGCCAGCTCACCAAGGGACAGTTACACCCTGTTTTTT. This encodes CASSPRDSYTLFF.